This T cell receptor (beta chain) was captured by sequencing in a study of blood T cells in healthy people across ages. Study-level results: Long-lived donors carried more naive CD4+ cells and greater diversity than aged donors.

Worth noting for this clonotype: Its cognate antigen is unknown.

Trimming removed 3 bases at V and 8 bases at J, with 14 bases between. Looked up from germline, CDR1 is DFQATT and CDR2 is SNEGSKA (reference sequence). The CDR3 has 14 residues. All donors came from Russia, were Caucasian and healthy, and spanned ages about 6 to 90. A J-beta primer mix and a sample-barcoded 5' primer were used in a second PCR of about 7 to 11 cycles. Any given sample supplied a minimum of 2.5 million CDR3-containing paired-end reads. From the 5' RACE reads, TCRdb called clonotypes with MiXCR, one entry per CDR3 protein. This sample has hundreds of thousands of distinct CDR3 sequences; 50% to 60% occur once, and the top ten carry under 60%.

The sequenced material came from blood. V usage is TRBV20-1 and J usage is TRBJ1-6; a weak D match, TRBD1 (6 bases). The sequence was obtained from a man between 60 and 75 years old in good health. The CDR3 bases are TGCAGTGCTAGTAGGGGGATTAGGGATTCACCCCTCCACTTT. This translates into CSASRGIRDSPLHF.